This TCR beta chain originates from a study of brain metastases from non-small cell lung cancer (dated by TCRdb to the late 2010s). Describing the broader study: The study profiled the immune microenvironment of paired resected primary tumors and brain metastases taken from patients with non-small-cell lung cancer. The paper as a whole reports these results and caveats: T-cell infiltration was lower in brain metastases than in primary tumors (P < 0.001). Compared with the matched primary tumors, about 62% of brain metastases appeared to show expanded T-cell clones. Paired brain metastases and primary tumors largely shared TCR repertoires, although T-cell densities in the metastases were sparse.

CDR1 and CDR2 were assigned from the germline V gene (reference sequence) as LNHDA and SQIVND. Measured from the cysteine to the phenylalanine, the CDR3 is 12 residues long. Just CDR3 DNA is preserved here, 36 bases in frame from base 1. Here V drops 9 bases and J drops 3 bases, and the junction holds 3 bases not matched to any gene. The cohort comprised 30 to 45 patients with surgically resected non-small-cell lung cancer who had both primary tumor and brain metastasis specimens. The tumor specimens consisted of archival formalin-fixed, paraffin-embedded tissues. Concerning this clone itself: Its antigen specificity is not known. The input lacks base qualities; no much larger clone sits a single base away.

The method was the immunoSEQ multiplex PCR assay. T-cell receptor beta chain repertoire sequencing was carried out together with a 770-gene immune expression panel. What TCRdb holds here is the immuneACCESS table cut down to in-frame rearrangements. Part of the clones is not present; checked against another copy, under half of the missing clones reflect an unresolved V gene, and the others are unexplained. Counted in this sample were around 890 clones; roughly 80% of them appeared once. Jointly, the top ten make up over 9.5% of the sample. The V gene is TRBV19 and the J gene is TRBJ1-2; 8 bases in between match TRBD1. The sample comprised tissue from a brain metastasis. The sample's cell subset or site label is to be understood as: resected brain metastasis paired with primary lung tumor. The clonotype was recovered from a donor aged 40 or older with non-small cell lung cancer. The CDR3 protein is CARGQGDYGYTF. The sequenced DNA: TGTGCCAGAGGACAGGGAGACTATGGCTACACCTTC. When the CDR3 is completed using the reference TRBV19 and TRBJ1-2 genes on either side, the full variable domain is DGGITQSPKYLFRKEGQNVTLSCEQNLNHDAMYWYRQDPGQGLRLIYYSQIVNDFQKGDIAEGYSVSREKKESFPLTVTSAQKNPTAFYLCARGQGDYGYTFGSGTRLTVV.